Following are 20 T cell receptor beta chains from one sample sequenced in a study of T cells after yellow fever vaccination. Using its own MiXCR run on the 5' RACE reads, TCRdb lists one record per CDR3 protein. This repertoire shows more than 120,000 distinct CDR3 sequences, roughly 8.2% found once; its top ten account for about 0.73%. The input for sequencing was CD4+ T cells sorted from PBMCs, taken 5 days after the yellow fever booster vaccination. The receptors here all came from a man in his thirties or forties who received the YFV17D yellow fever vaccine.

The sample holds many counts of this clonotype. The chain links TRBV6-2 or TRBV6-3 to TRBJ2-1; D is tentatively TRBD1 or TRBD2 (5 bases each). This CDR3 is 17 amino acids long. Germline V lookup: CDR1 MNHEY, CDR2 SVGEGT. Trimming stripped 2 bases from V and 0 bases from J, with 14 bases between. The CDR3 DNA reads TGTGCCAGCAGTTACACTGTCGGGGCAAGCTCCTACAATGAGCAGTTCTTC. Translated, it gives CASSYTVGASSYNEQFF.

This clonotype was observed at least ten times. The genes are TRBV30 and TRBJ2-7; D call uncertain. Trimming left V 4 bases short and J 1 base short, with 5 bases between. Per germline, CDR1 GTSNPN and CDR2 SVGIG (reference sequence). This CDR3 is built from 11 residues. The DNA for the CDR3 is TGTGCCTGGACTCAGTCCTACGAGCAGTACTTC. Translated, it gives CAWTQSYEQYF.

Many counts were recorded for this clonotype. This chain uses TRBV20-1 with TRBJ2-3; no definite D call. The CDR3 length is 13 residues. Germline assignment: CDR1 DFQATT and CDR2 SNEGSKA (reference sequence). V lost 4 bases and J lost 0, with 8 bases in between. The CDR3 is CSANLGSTDTQYF. The DNA of the CDR3 is TGCAGTGCTAATCTAGGAAGCACAGATACGCAGTATTTT.

Ten or more counts support this clonotype. J is TRBJ2-7 and V is TRBV7-9, with D unclear. Germline CDR1 and CDR2: SEHNR and FQNEAQ (reference sequence). This CDR3 region has 14 residues. The ends were cut back, 0 bases at V and 6 bases at J, with 12 bases in the middle. This chain's CDR3 is CASSLARQVAEQYF. In nucleotides, the CDR3 is TGTGCCAGCAGCTTAGCCCGCCAGGTGGCCGAGCAGTACTTC.

V usage is TRBV20-1 and J usage is TRBJ2-3; the match to TRBD2 covers 8 bases. This CDR3 is 13 amino acids long. The junction had 0 bases not matched to a gene; V was cut back by 3 bases and J by 1 base. Germline V lookup: CDR1 DFQATT, CDR2 SNEGSKA (reference sequence). The CDR3 DNA sequence: TGCAGTGCTAGGACTAGCGGCACAGATACGCAGTATTTT. Its protein product is CSARTSGTDTQYF.

This clonotype has a count of ten or more. The chain combines TRBV7-3 with TRBJ2-3, with D perhaps matching TRBD2 (5 bases). The CDR3 covers 13 residues. Germline V gene data show CDR1 as SGHTA and CDR2 as FQGTGA. Trimming shortened V by 4 bases and J by 9 bases, and 14 bases separated the two germline ends. The CDR3 bases are TGTGCCAGCAGCTCCGACGTCGGGATGACGCAGTATTTT. This gives the protein CASSSDVGMTQYF.

To note about this clonotype: This sequence may be a read error, since a much larger clone differs from it by one base. The chain couples TRBV24-1 to TRBJ2-1, with 9 bases matching TRBD2. This CDR3 comprises 15 residues. The germline CDR1 and CDR2 sequences are KGHDR and SFDVKD. Trimming removed 5 bases from V and 6 bases from J; junction bases left unmatched: 7. In nucleotides, the CDR3 is TGTGCCACCAGTGCCTATAGCGGGAGCTGCAATGAGCAGTTCTTC. Amino acids: CATSAYSGSCNEQFF.

This clonotype has ten or more counts. This chain uses TRBV20-1 with TRBJ2-1; D unresolved. CDR1 is DFQATT and CDR2 is SNEGSKA in the germline V gene (reference sequence). This CDR3 contains 12 residues. V was clipped by 5 bases and J by 3 bases, with 8 bases between them. This CDR3 reads CSAARVYNEQFF. The CDR3 DNA reads as TGCAGTGCTGCCCGGGTCTACAATGAGCAGTTCTTC.

Note on this clonotype: A much larger clone is a single base away; this may be a read error. This rearrangement joins TRBV11-2 to TRBJ2-1; tentative D call: TRBD1 (6 bases). CDR3 size: 17 residues. Germline V gene data show CDR1 as SGHAT and CDR2 as FQNNGV. In DNA form, the CDR3 reads TGTGCCAGCAGCTCGAGATCAAAGGGATCCGGGGACAATGAGCGGTTCTTC. Protein product: CASSSRSKGSGDNERFF.

This clonotype occurred many times. The V gene is TRBV28, the J gene TRBJ2-7; 8 positions match TRBD2. The CDR3 spans 16 residues. V lost 6 bases and J lost 4; bases outside the gene matches: 14. Looked up from germline, CDR1 is MDHEN and CDR2 is SYDVKM. CDR3 nucleotide sequence: TGTGCCAGCAGCGATCCCGGGACTAGAGGCCCTTACGAGCAGTACTTC. Translated: CASSDPGTRGPYEQYF.

V and J are TRBV7-9 and TRBJ1-5; D call uncertain. CDR3 length: 14 residues. Germline lookup yields CDR1 SEHNR and CDR2 FQNEAQ (reference sequence). Trimming removed 1 base from V and 2 bases from J, with 6 bases in between. The CDR3 is CASSLDAGNQPQHF. Written as DNA, the CDR3 is TGTGCCAGCAGCTTAGACGCCGGCAATCAGCCCCAGCATTTT.

The sample holds many counts of this clonotype. The V and J genes are TRBV7-9 and TRBJ2-1; D tentatively reads TRBD1 or TRBD2 (5 bases each). In germline, CDR1 is SEHNR, CDR2 FQNEAQ (reference sequence). There are 15 residues in the CDR3. V was trimmed by 11 bases and J by 0 bases, leaving 17 bases between them. The CDR3 sequence: CALRGDPGSYNEQFF. The DNA for the CDR3 is TGTGCCTTACGTGGGGACCCAGGCTCCTACAATGAGCAGTTCTTC. The whole variable domain, remainder taken from reference TRBV7-9 and TRBJ2-1, is DTGVSQNPRHKITKRGQNVTFRCDPISEHNRLYWYRQTLGQGPEFLTYFQNEAQLEKSRLLSDRFSAERPKGSFSTLEIQRTEQGDSAMYLCALRGDPGSYNEQFFGPGTRLTVL.

This clonotype occurred many times. This chain joins TRBV19 and TRBJ2-1; D gene ambiguous. CDR1 and CDR2 from the germline V gene are LNHDA and SQIVND (reference sequence). Between the trimmed V and J ends, which lost 5 bases and 2 bases, there was a span of 16 bases. This CDR3 has 16 amino acids. For the CDR3, the DNA is TGTGCCAGTAGTCTCCTTAATAAAGATCCCTACAATGAGCAGTTCTTC. Its protein product is CASSLLNKDPYNEQFF.

V gene TRBV18 combines with J gene TRBJ2-1, with 7 bases lining up with TRBD2. The germline V gene has CDR1 KGHSH and CDR2 LQKENI. The CDR3 is 15 residues long. With 3 bases clipped from V and 2 bases from J, the junction kept 4 bases outside the gene matches. The CDR3 here is CASSPLGTTYNEQFF. In DNA form, the CDR3 reads TGTGCCAGCTCACCCCTAGGGACTACCTACAATGAGCAGTTCTTC.

About this clonotype: With a much larger clone just one base away, this may be a read error. The chain is built from TRBV18 and TRBJ2-2; D is unclear. The CDR3 has 14 residues. Germline loops: CDR1 KGHSH, CDR2 LQKENI. The CDR3 protein is CVSSPQRNTGELFF. CDR3 in DNA: TGTGTCAGCTCACCACAGAGGAACACCGGGGAGCTGTTTTTT.

This clonotype was counted ten times or more. The CDR3 bases are TGCGCCAGCAGCTTACAAATGGCCAACTATGGCTACACCTTC. Its translation is CASSLQMANYGYTF. This chain joins TRBV5-1 and TRBJ1-2; D gene unclear. Germline CDR1 is SGHRS and CDR2 is YFSETQ. The CDR3 consists of 14 residues. Trimming removed 2 bases at V and 2 bases at J, with 10 bases between.

This clonotype was detected ten times or more. CDR3 coding DNA: TGTGCCAGCAGCTCACCCCGGGGGGATGAGCAGTTCTTC. It encodes CASSSPRGDEQFF. The chain carries TRBV7-8 and TRBJ2-1; 7 bases are a match to TRBD2. Germline CDR1 SGHVS, CDR2 FQNEAQ. V lost 4 bases and J lost 8; bases outside the gene matches: 5. The CDR3 contains 13 residues.

This clonotype was picked up many times. The chain combines TRBV12-3 or TRBV12-4 with TRBJ2-1; 9 bases agree with TRBD2. The CDR3 length is 16 residues. J gave up 0 bases and V 8 bases, and 8 bases lay outside the gene matches. The CDR3 sequence is CASLSGRRISYNEQFF. For the CDR3, the DNA is TGTGCCAGCCTTAGCGGGAGACGTATCTCCTACAATGAGCAGTTCTTC.

This clonotype was observed at least ten times. The chain has TRBV9 and TRBJ2-1; 9 bases match TRBD2. The CDR3 covers 15 residues. Germline CDR1 and CDR2: SGDLS and YYNGEE. V shed 4 bases, J shed 8 bases, and the junction held 10 bases outside the gene matches. CDR3: CASSISGSRADEQFF. The CDR3 DNA sequence: TGTGCCAGCAGCATTAGCGGGAGCCGAGCAGATGAGCAGTTCTTC.

This clonotype was observed many times. The V and J genes are TRBV7-9 and TRBJ2-1, with no clear D. CDR3 length: 13 residues. Germline lookup yields CDR1 SEHNR and CDR2 FQNEAQ (reference sequence). V lost 0 bases and J 8 bases, leaving 8 bases between the germline ends. CDR3 protein: CASSLADLYEQFF. The DNA of the CDR3 is TGTGCCAGCAGCTTAGCTGATCTATATGAGCAGTTCTTC.